This T cell receptor (beta chain) was observed in a study of Tregs in tolerant kidney transplant recipients. Sequencing was performed with immunoSEQ multiplex PCR; in TCRdb, only in-frame clones are kept and a portion is missing. The sample lists fewer than 65,000 clones, approximately 85% occurring once. Study conclusions and caveats: Biological reproducibility was not directly addressed in this study. Antigen-driven expansion was suggested because donor-specific Tregs expanded more than all Tregs in tolerant patients. Some patients' samples used different primers over time, so nucleotide sequences weren't comparable.

V shed 1 base and J shed 3 bases, with 14 bases lying between them. The CDR3 runs to 15 residues. The germline CDR1 and CDR2 sequences are SGDLS and YYNGEE. Concerning this clone: The antigen is not known.

CD4+CD25+CD127- Tregs, CD4+CD25- non-Tregs, CD4 and CD8 cells were sorted. Sequences were derived from Tregs from blood, sampled before the transplant. The chain combines TRBV9 with TRBJ2-7; D possibly matches TRBD1 or TRBD2 (5 bases each). This TCR derives from a human donor who received a combined kidney and bone marrow transplant. CDR3: CASSVRPGPDYEQYF. Here the CDR3 DNA reads TGTGCCAGCAGCGTAAGACCGGGGCCGGACTACGAGCAGTACTTC.